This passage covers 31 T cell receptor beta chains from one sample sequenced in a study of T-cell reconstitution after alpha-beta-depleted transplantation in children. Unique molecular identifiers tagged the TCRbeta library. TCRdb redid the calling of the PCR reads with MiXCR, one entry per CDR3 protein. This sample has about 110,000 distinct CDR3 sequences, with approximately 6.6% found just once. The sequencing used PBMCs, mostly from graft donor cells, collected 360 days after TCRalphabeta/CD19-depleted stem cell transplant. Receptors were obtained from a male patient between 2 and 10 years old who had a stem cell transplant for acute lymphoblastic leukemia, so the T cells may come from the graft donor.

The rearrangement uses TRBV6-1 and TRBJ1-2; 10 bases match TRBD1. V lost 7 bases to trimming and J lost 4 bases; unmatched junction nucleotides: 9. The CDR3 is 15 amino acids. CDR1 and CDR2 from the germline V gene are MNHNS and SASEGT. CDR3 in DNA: TGTGCCAGCACCAGGACAGGGGGAGTGCGCTATGGCTACACCTTC. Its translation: CASTRTGGVRYGYTF.

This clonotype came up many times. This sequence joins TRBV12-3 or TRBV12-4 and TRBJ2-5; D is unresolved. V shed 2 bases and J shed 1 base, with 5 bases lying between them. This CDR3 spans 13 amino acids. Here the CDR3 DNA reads TGTGCCAGCAGTTTATGGGGCCAAGAGACCCAGTACTTC. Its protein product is CASSLWGQETQYF.

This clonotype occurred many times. The CDR3 region has the DNA TGTGCCAGCAGTGAATGGGCGAACCAAGAGACCCAGTACTTC. The encoded protein is CASSEWANQETQYF. V and J are TRBV2 and TRBJ2-5; D unresolved. This CDR3 spans 14 amino acids. Per germline, CDR1 SNHLY and CDR2 FYNNEI. Deletions cut 2 bases from V and 0 bases from J, with 7 bases between.

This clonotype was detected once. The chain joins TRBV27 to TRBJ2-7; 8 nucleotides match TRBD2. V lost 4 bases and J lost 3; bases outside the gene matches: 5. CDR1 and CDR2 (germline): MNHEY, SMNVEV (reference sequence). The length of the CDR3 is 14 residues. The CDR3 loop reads CASSSLAAVYEQYF. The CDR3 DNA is TGTGCCAGCAGTTCACTAGCGGCTGTCTACGAGCAGTACTTC.

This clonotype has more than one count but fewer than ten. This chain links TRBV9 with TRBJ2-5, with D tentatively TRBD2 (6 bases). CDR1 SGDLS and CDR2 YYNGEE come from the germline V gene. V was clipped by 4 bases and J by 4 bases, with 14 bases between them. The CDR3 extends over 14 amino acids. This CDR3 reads CASSSGGGRETQYF. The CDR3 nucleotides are TGTGCCAGCAGCAGTGGAGGAGGGCGAGAGACCCAGTACTTC.

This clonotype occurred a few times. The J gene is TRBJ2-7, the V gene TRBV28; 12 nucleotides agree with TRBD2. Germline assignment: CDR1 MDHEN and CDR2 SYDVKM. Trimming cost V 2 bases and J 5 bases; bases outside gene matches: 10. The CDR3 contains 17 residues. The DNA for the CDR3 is TGTGCCAGCAGTTTAACCCTGACTAGCGGGAGTTCGGACGAGCAGTACTTC. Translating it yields CASSLTLTSGSSDEQYF. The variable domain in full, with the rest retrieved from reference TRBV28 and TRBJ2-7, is DVKVTQSSRYLVKRTGEKVFLECVQDMDHENMFWYRQDPGLGLRLIYFSYDVKMKEKGDIPEGYSVSREKKERFSLILESASTNQTSMYLCASSLTLTSGSSDEQYFGPGTRLTVT.

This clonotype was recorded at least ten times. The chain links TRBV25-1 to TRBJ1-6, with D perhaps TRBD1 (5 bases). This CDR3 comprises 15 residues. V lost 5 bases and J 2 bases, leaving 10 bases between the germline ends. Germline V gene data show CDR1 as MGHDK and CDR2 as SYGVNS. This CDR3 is CASSTGDPYNSPLHF. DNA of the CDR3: TGTGCCAGCAGTACGGGGGACCCCTATAATTCACCCCTCCACTTT.

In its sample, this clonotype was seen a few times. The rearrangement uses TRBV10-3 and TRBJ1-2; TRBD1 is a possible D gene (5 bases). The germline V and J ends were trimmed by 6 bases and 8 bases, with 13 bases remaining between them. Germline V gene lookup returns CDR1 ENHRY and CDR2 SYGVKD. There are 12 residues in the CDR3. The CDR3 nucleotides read TGTGCCATCAGGGACCGGGACGGCGGCTACACCTTC. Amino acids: CAIRDRDGGYTF.

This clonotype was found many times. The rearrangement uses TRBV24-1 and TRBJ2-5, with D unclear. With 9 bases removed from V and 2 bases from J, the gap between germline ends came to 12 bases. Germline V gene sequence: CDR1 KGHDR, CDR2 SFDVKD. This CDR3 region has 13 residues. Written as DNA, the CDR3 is TGTGCCACCCGTTCTTCAGAACAAGAGACCCAGTACTTC. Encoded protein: CATRSSEQETQYF.

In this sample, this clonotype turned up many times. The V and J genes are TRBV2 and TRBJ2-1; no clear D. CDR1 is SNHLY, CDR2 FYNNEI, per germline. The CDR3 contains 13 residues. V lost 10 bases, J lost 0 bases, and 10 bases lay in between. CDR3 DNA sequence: TGTGCCACCGACCCGGGCTCCTACAATGAGCAGTTCTTC. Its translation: CATDPGSYNEQFF.

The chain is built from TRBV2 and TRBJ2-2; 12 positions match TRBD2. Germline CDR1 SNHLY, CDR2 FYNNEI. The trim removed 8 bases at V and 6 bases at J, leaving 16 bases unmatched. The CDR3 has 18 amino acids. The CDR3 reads CASCLVPSGRAKAGELFF. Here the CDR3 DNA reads TGTGCCAGCTGTTTAGTCCCTAGCGGGAGGGCCAAGGCCGGGGAGCTGTTTTTT.

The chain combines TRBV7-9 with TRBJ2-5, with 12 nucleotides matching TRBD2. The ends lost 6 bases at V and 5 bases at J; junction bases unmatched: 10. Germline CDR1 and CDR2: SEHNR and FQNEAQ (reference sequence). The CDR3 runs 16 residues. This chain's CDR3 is CASSPRLAGAGETQYF. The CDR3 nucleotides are TGTGCCAGCAGTCCCCGACTAGCGGGGGCCGGGGAGACCCAGTACTTC.

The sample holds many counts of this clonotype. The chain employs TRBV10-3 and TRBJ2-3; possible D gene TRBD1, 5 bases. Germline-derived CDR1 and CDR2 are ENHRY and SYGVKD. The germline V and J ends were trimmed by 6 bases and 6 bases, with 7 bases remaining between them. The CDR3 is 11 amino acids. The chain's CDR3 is CAIRSGDTQYF. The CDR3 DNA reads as TGTGCCATCAGGTCAGGGGATACGCAGTATTTT.

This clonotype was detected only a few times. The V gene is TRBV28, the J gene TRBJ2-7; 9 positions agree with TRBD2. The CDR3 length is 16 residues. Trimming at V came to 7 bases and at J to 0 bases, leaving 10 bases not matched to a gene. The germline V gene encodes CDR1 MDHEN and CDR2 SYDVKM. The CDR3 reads CASTLIAGGPSYEQYF. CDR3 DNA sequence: TGTGCCAGCACTCTAATCGCGGGAGGGCCCTCCTACGAGCAGTACTTC.

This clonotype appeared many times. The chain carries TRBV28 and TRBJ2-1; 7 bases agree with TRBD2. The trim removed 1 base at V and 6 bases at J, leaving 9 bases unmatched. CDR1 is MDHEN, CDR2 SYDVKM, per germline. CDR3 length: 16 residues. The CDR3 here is CASSLSGGREGNEQFF. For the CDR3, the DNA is TGTGCCAGCAGTTTATCGGGCGGGAGAGAGGGCAATGAGCAGTTCTTC.

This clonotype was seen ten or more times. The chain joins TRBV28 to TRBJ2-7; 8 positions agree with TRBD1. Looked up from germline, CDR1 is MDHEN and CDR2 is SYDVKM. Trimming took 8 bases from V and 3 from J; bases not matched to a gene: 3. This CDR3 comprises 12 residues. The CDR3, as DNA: TGTGCCAGCGGGGACAGGCTCTACGAGCAGTACTTC. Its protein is CASGDRLYEQYF.

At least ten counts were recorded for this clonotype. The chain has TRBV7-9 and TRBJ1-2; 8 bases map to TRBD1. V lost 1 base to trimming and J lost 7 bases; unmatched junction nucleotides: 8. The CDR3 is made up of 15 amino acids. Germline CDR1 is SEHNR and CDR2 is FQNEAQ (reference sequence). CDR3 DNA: TGTGCCAGCAGCTTAGTGGAGGACAGGGCTGCTGGCTACACCTTC. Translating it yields CASSLVEDRAAGYTF.

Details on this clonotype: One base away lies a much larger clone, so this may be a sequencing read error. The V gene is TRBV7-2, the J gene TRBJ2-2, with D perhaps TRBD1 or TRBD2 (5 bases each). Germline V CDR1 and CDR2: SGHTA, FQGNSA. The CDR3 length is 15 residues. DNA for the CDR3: TGTGCCAGCAGCTTCCGGGACGGATACACCGTGGAGCTGTTTTTT. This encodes CASSFRDGYTVELFF.

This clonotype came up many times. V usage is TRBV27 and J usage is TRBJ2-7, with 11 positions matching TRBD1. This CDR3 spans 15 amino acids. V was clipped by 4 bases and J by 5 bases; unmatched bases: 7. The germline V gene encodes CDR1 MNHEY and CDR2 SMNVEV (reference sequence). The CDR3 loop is CASSSGTGGIDEQYF. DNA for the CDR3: TGTGCCAGCAGTTCCGGGACAGGGGGTATAGACGAGCAGTACTTC.

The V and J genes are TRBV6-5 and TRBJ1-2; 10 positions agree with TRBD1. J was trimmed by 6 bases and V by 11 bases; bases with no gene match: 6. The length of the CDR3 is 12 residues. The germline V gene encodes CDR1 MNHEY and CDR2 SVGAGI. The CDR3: CAGGTGANGYTF. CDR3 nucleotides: TGTGCCGGCGGGACAGGGGCAAATGGCTACACCTTC.

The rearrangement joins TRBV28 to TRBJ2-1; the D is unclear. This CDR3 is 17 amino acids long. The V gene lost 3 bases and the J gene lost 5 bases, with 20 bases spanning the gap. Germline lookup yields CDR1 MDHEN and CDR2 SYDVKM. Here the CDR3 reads CASSFSFLNYGNNEQFF. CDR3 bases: TGTGCCAGCAGTTTCTCTTTCCTGAACTATGGGAACAATGAGCAGTTCTTC.

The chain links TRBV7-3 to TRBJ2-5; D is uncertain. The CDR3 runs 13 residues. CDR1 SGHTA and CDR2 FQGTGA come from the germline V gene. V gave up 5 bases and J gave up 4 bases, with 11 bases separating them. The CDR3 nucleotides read TGTGCCAGCAGCCATAGGTCCGGAGAGACCCAGTACTTC. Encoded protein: CASSHRSGETQYF.

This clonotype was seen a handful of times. The CDR3 DNA follows: TGTGCCACCAGTGGTAACTCCGGGACAGGCAGCTACGAGCAGTACTTC. Protein product: CATSGNSGTGSYEQYF. This chain joins TRBV24-1 and TRBJ2-7; TRBD1 matches 8 bases. In germline, CDR1 is KGHDR, CDR2 SFDVKD. Trimming at V came to 5 bases and at J to 3 bases, leaving 11 bases not matched to a gene. This CDR3 spans 16 amino acids.

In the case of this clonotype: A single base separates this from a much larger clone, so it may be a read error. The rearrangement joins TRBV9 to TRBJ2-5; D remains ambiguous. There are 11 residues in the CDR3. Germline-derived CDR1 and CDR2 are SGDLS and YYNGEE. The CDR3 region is CASSDHETQYF. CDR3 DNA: TGTGCCAGCAGCGACCATGAGACCCAGTACTTC.

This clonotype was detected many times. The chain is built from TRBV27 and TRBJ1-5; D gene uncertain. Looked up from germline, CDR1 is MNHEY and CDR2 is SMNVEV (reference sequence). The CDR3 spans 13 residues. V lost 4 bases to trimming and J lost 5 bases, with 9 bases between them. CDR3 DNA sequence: TGTGCCAGCAGTTCCAGTCCGTATCAGCCCCAGCATTTT. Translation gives CASSSSPYQPQHF.

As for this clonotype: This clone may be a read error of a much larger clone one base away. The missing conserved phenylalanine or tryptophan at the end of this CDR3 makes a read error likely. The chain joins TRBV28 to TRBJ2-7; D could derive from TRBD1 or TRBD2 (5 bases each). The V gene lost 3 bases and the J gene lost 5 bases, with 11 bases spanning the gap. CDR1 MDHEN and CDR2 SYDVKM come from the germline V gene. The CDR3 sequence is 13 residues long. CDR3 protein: CASSFREYNEQYL. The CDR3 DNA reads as TGTGCCAGCAGTTTCAGGGAGTACAACGAGCAGTACCTC.

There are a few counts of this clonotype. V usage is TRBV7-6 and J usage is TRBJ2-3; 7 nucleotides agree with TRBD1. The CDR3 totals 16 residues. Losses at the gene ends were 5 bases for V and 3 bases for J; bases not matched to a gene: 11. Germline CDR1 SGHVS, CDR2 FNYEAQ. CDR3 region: CASSPVTGRRTDTQYF. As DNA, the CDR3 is TGTGCCAGCAGCCCGGTGACAGGGCGGAGGACAGATACGCAGTATTTT.

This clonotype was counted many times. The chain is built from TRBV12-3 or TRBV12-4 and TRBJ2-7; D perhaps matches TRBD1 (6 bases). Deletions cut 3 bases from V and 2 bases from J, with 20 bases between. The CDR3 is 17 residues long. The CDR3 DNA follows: TGTGCCAGCAGTTTGTTCAAGACCACAGGGAGTACCTACGAGCAGTACTTC. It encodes CASSLFKTTGSTYEQYF.

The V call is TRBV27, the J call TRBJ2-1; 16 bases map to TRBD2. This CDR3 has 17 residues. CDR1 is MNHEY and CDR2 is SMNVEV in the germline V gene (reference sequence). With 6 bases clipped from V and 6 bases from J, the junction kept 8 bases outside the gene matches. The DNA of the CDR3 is TGTGCCAGCAGACTAGGGGGACTAGCGGGAGGGTTCAATGAGCAGTTCTTC. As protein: CASRLGGLAGGFNEQFF.

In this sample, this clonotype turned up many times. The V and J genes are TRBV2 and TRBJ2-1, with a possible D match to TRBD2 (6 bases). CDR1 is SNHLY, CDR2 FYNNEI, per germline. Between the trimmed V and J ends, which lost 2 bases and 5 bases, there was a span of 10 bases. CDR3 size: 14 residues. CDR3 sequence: CASSEWRGDNEQFF. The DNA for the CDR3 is TGTGCCAGCAGTGAATGGCGGGGTGACAATGAGCAGTTCTTC.

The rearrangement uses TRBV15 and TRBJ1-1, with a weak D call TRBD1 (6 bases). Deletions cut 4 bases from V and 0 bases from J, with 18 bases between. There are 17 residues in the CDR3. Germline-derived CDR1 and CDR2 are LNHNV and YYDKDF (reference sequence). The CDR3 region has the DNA TGTGCCACCAGCACTACATATGGGGGCGCGATGAACACTGAAGCTTTCTTT. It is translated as CATSTTYGGAMNTEAFF.